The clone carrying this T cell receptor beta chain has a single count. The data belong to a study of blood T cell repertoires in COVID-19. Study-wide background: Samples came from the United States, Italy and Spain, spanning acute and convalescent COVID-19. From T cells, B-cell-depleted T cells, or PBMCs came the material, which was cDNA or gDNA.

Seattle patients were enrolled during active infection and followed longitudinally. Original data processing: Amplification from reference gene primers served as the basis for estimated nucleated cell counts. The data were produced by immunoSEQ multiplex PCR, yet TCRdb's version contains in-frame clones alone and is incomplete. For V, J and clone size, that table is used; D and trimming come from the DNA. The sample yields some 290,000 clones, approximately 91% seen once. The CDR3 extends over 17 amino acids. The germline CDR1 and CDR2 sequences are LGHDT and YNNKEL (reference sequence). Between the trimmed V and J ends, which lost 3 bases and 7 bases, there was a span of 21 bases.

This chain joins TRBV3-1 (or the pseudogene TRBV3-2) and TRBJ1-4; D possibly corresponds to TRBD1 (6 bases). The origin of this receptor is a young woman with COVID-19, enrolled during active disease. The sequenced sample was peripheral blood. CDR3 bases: TGTGCCAGCAGCCATTTTTCGTGGGACATCAGAGGTGAAAAACTGTTTTTT. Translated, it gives CASSHFSWDIRGEKLFF.